This T cell receptor beta chain was retrieved from a study of regulatory T cells in long-lasting Graves disease. The study, taken as a whole, reports: Repertoires from persistent disease leaned toward TRBV28, TRBJ1-2 and TRBJ2-5.

Time point of the sample: newly diagnosed GD, antithyroid drugs for less than 3 months. The TCR library was prepared using RNA isolated from PBMCs. Germline values: CDR1 SGHTA, CDR2 FQGNSA. The V gene end was trimmed by 5 bases and the J gene end by 3 bases; junction bases not matched to a gene: 5. The CDR3 covers 14 residues. This clonotype was detected many times. What it recognizes is unknown. Investigators prepared the TCR beta libraries by applying iRepertoire HTBI primers and Arm-PCR of CDR3 regions. TCRdb reprocessed the multiplex PCR reads with MiXCR, giving one entry per CDR3 protein. Of a few hundred thousand distinct CDR3 sequences listed, around 18% were seen once; the top ten hold 12% to 15%. The data also belong to a second study, concerning T cells in Graves' hyperthyroidism and ophthalmopathy.

Sequenced material: peripheral blood mononuclear cells (PBMCs), taken at new diagnosis, from a patient treated with antithyroid drugs. The chain is built from TRBV7-2 and TRBJ2-7; TRBD2 matches 9 bases. The origin of this receptor is a woman in her thirties with Graves disease. CDR3 sequence: CASSPDSGGYEQYF. The CDR3 DNA reads TGTGCCAGCAGCCCAGATAGCGGGGGCTACGAGCAGTACTTC.